This T cell receptor (beta chain) came from a study of shared clonotypes between healthy human individuals. The authors loaded roughly 200 ng DNA, tens of thousands of T cell genomes, into sorted-subset replicate PCRs. TCRdb's copy holds only in-frame clones and misses some; the assay was immunoSEQ multiplex PCR. The sample carries about 1.9 million clones, about 93% recorded once. As defined, naive CD8 cells were CD45RO-negative and positively selected for CCR7, with terminally differentiated effector memory CD45RA+ cells excluded. CDR1 SGHVS and CDR2 FNYEAQ come from the germline V gene. J lost 6 bases, V lost 5 bases, and 10 bases had no gene match. This CDR3 contains 17 residues. Study-wide results and caveats: Naive subsets generally exceeded memory subsets in estimated richness.

To note about this clone: Its antigen is as yet unknown.

This TCR was sampled from a man younger than 35 in good health. Some clones in this sample may be carry-over from other donors' samples. The rearrangement uses TRBV7-6 and TRBJ2-3, with 14 bases that match TRBD2. What was sequenced was naive CD8+ T cells from PBMCs. The CDR3 loop is CASSLSPGLAGVDTQYF. CDR3 bases: TGTGCCAGCAGCCTCAGCCCGGGACTAGCGGGAGTGGATACGCAGTATTTT.